The rows below give T cell receptor beta chains drawn from one sample of a study of T cell repertoires in cytomegalovirus infection. Their antigens are not known. TCRdb re-derived calls from the reads in MiXCR, one entry per CDR3 protein. The sample shows 700,000 to 950,000 distinct CDR3 sequences, approximately 32% of them seen only once. This specimen consisted of cultured CD8+ T cells from PBMCs, obtained from culture after CMV antigen stimulation. These TCRs come from a human donor in good health (CMV status not recorded). Some clones in this sample may be carry-over from other donors' samples. Both conserved end residues are part of each CDR3. A D gene is named only where the DNA matches it firmly. For some rows the clone size is stated as once, few or many, or as a class when expanded; others skip it.

d_call: NA
clone_size: NA
j_call: TRBJ2-5
v_call: TRBV6-5
cdr3_nt: TGTGCCAGCAGTACCTACAGAGACCAAGAGACCCAGTACTTC
cdr3_aa: CASSTYRDQETQYF

d_call: NA
clone_size: few
j_call: TRBJ2-7
v_call: TRBV4-1
cdr3_nt: TGCGCCAGCAGCCAAGTAGGAGGGGCGGCCTACGAGCAGTACTTC
cdr3_aa: CASSQVGGAAYEQYF

d_call: TRBD1
clone_size: NA
j_call: TRBJ1-1
v_call: TRBV7-3
cdr3_nt: TGTGCCAGCAGCTTAGCCCTCCGGCAGGGGGCGAACACTGAAGCTTTCTTT
cdr3_aa: CASSLALRQGANTEAFF

d_call: NA
clone_size: few
j_call: TRBJ2-1
v_call: TRBV6-1
cdr3_nt: TGTGCCAGCAGTGTGAGGCCTAACAATGAGCAGTTCTTC
cdr3_aa: CASSVRPNNEQFF

d_call: NA
clone_size: few
j_call: TRBJ1-1
v_call: TRBV12-3/TRBV12-4
cdr3_nt: TGTGCCAGCCACCCCGAGGGGGTCACTGAAGCTTTCTTT
cdr3_aa: CASHPEGVTEAFF

d_call: NA
clone_size: few
j_call: TRBJ2-1
v_call: TRBV25-1
cdr3_nt: TGTGCCATCGATTGGGGAAATGAGCAGTTCTTC
cdr3_aa: CAIDWGNEQFF

d_call: TRBD1
clone_size: few
j_call: TRBJ2-7
v_call: TRBV7-9
cdr3_nt: TGTGCCAGCAGCCGACAGGGTATCTACGAGCAGTACTTC
cdr3_aa: CASSRQGIYEQYF

d_call: NA
clone_size: NA
j_call: TRBJ1-5
v_call: TRBV18
cdr3_nt: TGTGCCAGCTCACAAACCAACAGGGATCAGCCCCAGCATTTT
cdr3_aa: CASSQTNRDQPQHF

d_call: NA
clone_size: NA
j_call: TRBJ2-5
v_call: TRBV7-9
cdr3_nt: TGTGCCAGCAGCCCCGACCTCGTAGGTCAAGAGACCCAGTACTTC
cdr3_aa: CASSPDLVGQETQYF

d_call: TRBD1
clone_size: NA
j_call: TRBJ2-3
v_call: TRBV2
cdr3_nt: TGTGCCAGCAGTGAAGGAAGGACAGGGGCAGATACGCAGTATTTT
cdr3_aa: CASSEGRTGADTQYF

d_call: NA
clone_size: NA
j_call: TRBJ1-5
v_call: TRBV7-6
cdr3_nt: TGTGCCAGCAGCCCCGGGAGGGGAGGGCAGCCCCAGCATTTT
cdr3_aa: CASSPGRGGQPQHF

d_call: NA
clone_size: NA
j_call: TRBJ1-1
v_call: TRBV6-5
cdr3_nt: TGTGCCAGCAGTTACTCGGCTTGGGGCGCTGAAGCTTTCTTT
cdr3_aa: CASSYSAWGAEAFF

d_call: TRBD1
clone_size: NA
j_call: TRBJ1-4
v_call: TRBV4-1
cdr3_nt: TGCGCCAGCAGCCAAGGCTCGACAGGGTATTTTGAAAAACTGTTTTTT
cdr3_aa: CASSQGSTGYFEKLFF

d_call: TRBD1
clone_size: few
j_call: TRBJ2-3
v_call: TRBV6-6
cdr3_nt: TGTGCCAGCAGTTACATCGGAGGGACAGGGACCGATACGCAGTATTTT
cdr3_aa: CASSYIGGTGTDTQYF

d_call: TRBD2
clone_size: NA
j_call: TRBJ2-1
v_call: TRBV4-1
cdr3_nt: TGTGCCAGCAGCCAGGTTCGCGGGGGGGCGAATGAGCAGTTCTTC
cdr3_aa: CASSQVRGGANEQFF

d_call: NA
clone_size: few
j_call: TRBJ1-5
v_call: TRBV7-8
cdr3_nt: TGTGCCAGCAGCCCTGCCCAGGGATGGGGTCAGCCCCAGCATTTT
cdr3_aa: CASSPAQGWGQPQHF

d_call: NA
clone_size: NA
j_call: TRBJ2-3
v_call: TRBV7-2
cdr3_nt: TGTGCCAGCAGCTTAGATCGGCGGGAAGGGACTAGCACAGATACGCAGTATTTT
cdr3_aa: CASSLDRREGTSTDTQYF

d_call: NA
clone_size: NA
j_call: TRBJ1-2
v_call: TRBV27
cdr3_nt: TGTGCCAGCAGTTTATCGAGGGCCGGGGAGCGGGGCTACACCTTC
cdr3_aa: CASSLSRAGERGYTF

d_call: NA
clone_size: NA
j_call: TRBJ2-1
v_call: TRBV6-5
cdr3_nt: TGTGCCAGCAGCCTGGACTCCGGCAATGAGCAGTTCTTC
cdr3_aa: CASSLDSGNEQFF

d_call: NA
clone_size: many
j_call: TRBJ2-1
v_call: TRBV7-2
cdr3_nt: TGTGCCAGCAGCTTAGGGCTAGCAGGCGAGCAGTTCTTC
cdr3_aa: CASSLGLAGEQFF

d_call: NA
clone_size: NA
j_call: TRBJ2-7
v_call: TRBV20-1
cdr3_nt: TGCAGTGCTAGAGGACAGGATTACTACGAGCAGTACTTC
cdr3_aa: CSARGQDYYEQYF

d_call: TRBD1
clone_size: NA
j_call: TRBJ2-3
v_call: TRBV7-6
cdr3_nt: TGTGCCAGCAGCTCCCCAGGGGGCCCTAGCACAGATACGCAGTATTTT
cdr3_aa: CASSSPGGPSTDTQYF

d_call: TRBD1
clone_size: few
j_call: TRBJ1-2
v_call: TRBV12-3/TRBV12-4
cdr3_nt: TGTGCCAGCAGTTTACAGGGGACAGGGTATGGCTACACCTTC
cdr3_aa: CASSLQGTGYGYTF

d_call: NA
clone_size: NA
j_call: TRBJ2-7
v_call: TRBV12-5
cdr3_nt: TGTGCTAGTGGTTTGACAACAGGGAAGAGCGAGCAGTACTTC
cdr3_aa: CASGLTTGKSEQYF

d_call: NA
clone_size: NA
j_call: TRBJ2-5
v_call: TRBV5-3
cdr3_nt: TGTGCCAGCAGCTTGGCAGGCCAGGGCCTAGAGACCCAGTACTTC
cdr3_aa: CASSLAGQGLETQYF

d_call: NA
clone_size: few
j_call: TRBJ1-1
v_call: TRBV12-3/TRBV12-4
cdr3_nt: TGTGCCACCCGTAAGGGGGGTGAAGCTTTCTTT
cdr3_aa: CATRKGGEAFF

d_call: TRBD2
clone_size: few
j_call: TRBJ2-1
v_call: TRBV27
cdr3_nt: TGTGCCAGCAGTTTTAGAGCGGGGGGCTCTCTTTCCTACAATGAGCAGTTCTTC
cdr3_aa: CASSFRAGGSLSYNEQFF

d_call: NA
clone_size: NA
j_call: TRBJ1-6
v_call: TRBV27
cdr3_nt: TGTGCCAGCACTTCCACCGTGAGCTCCTATAATTCACCCCTCCACTTT
cdr3_aa: CASTSTVSSYNSPLHF

d_call: NA
clone_size: few
j_call: TRBJ2-2
v_call: TRBV7-9
cdr3_nt: TGTGCCAGCAGCCCACGTATCCCCGGGGAGCTGTTTTTT
cdr3_aa: CASSPRIPGELFF

d_call: NA
clone_size: few
j_call: TRBJ2-7
v_call: TRBV12-3/TRBV12-4
cdr3_nt: TGTGCCAGCAGTCCCTCACCGTTCTACGAGCAGTACTTC
cdr3_aa: CASSPSPFYEQYF

d_call: TRBD2
clone_size: many
j_call: TRBJ2-5
v_call: TRBV7-8
cdr3_nt: TGTGCCAGCAGCTTTCGACTAGCGGGGGACCAAGAGACCCAGTACTTC
cdr3_aa: CASSFRLAGDQETQYF

d_call: NA
clone_size: few
j_call: TRBJ2-7
v_call: TRBV23-1
cdr3_nt: TGCGCCAGCAGTCAATCCCTGCCCCAGGGGTCCTACGAGCAGTACTTC
cdr3_aa: CASSQSLPQGSYEQYF

d_call: NA
clone_size: NA
j_call: TRBJ2-5
v_call: TRBV6-5
cdr3_nt: TGTGCCAGCAGTTACCCACCGGGACTCCTCACAAAAGAGACCCAGTACTTC
cdr3_aa: CASSYPPGLLTKETQYF

d_call: NA
clone_size: NA
j_call: TRBJ1-2
v_call: TRBV29-1
cdr3_nt: TGCAGCGTCCTCCCGGACCGCTGGAACTATGGCTACACCTTC
cdr3_aa: CSVLPDRWNYGYTF

d_call: TRBD1
clone_size: few
j_call: TRBJ2-1
v_call: TRBV27
cdr3_nt: TGTGCCAGCAGTTTATCGCGGACAGGGTGGTACAATGAGCAGTTCTTC
cdr3_aa: CASSLSRTGWYNEQFF

d_call: NA
clone_size: NA
j_call: TRBJ1-2
v_call: TRBV7-6
cdr3_nt: TGTGCCAGCGACAGCAACTATGGCTACACCTTC
cdr3_aa: CASDSNYGYTF

d_call: NA
clone_size: many
j_call: TRBJ1-5
v_call: TRBV7-6
cdr3_nt: TGTGCCAGCAGCTTAGAAAAGGGCGAGCAGCCCCAGCATTTT
cdr3_aa: CASSLEKGEQPQHF

d_call: TRBD1
clone_size: NA
j_call: TRBJ1-1
v_call: TRBV27
cdr3_nt: TGTGCCAGCAGTCTCGGACAGGTACTCACTGAAGCTTTCTTT
cdr3_aa: CASSLGQVLTEAFF

d_call: NA
clone_size: few
j_call: TRBJ1-5
v_call: TRBV27
cdr3_nt: TGTGCCAGCAGTTCTCAGGTTGGGCAGCCCCAGCATTTT
cdr3_aa: CASSSQVGQPQHF

d_call: TRBD1
clone_size: many
j_call: TRBJ2-7
v_call: TRBV7-2
cdr3_nt: TGTGCCAGCAGCTTAGGGACAGGGCCCTATTACGAGCAGTACTTC
cdr3_aa: CASSLGTGPYYEQYF

d_call: TRBD1
clone_size: many
j_call: TRBJ2-4
v_call: TRBV6-1
cdr3_nt: TGTGCCAGCAGTGAAATCAGGGGGCCCAAAAACATTCAGTACTTC
cdr3_aa: CASSEIRGPKNIQYF

d_call: NA
clone_size: many
j_call: TRBJ1-6
v_call: TRBV12-3/TRBV12-4
cdr3_nt: TGTGCCAGCAGTTTAGGGACCCGGAGCTCCTATAATTCACCCCTCCACTTT
cdr3_aa: CASSLGTRSSYNSPLHF

d_call: NA
clone_size: few
j_call: TRBJ1-1
v_call: TRBV6-5
cdr3_nt: TGTGCCAGCAGGATCAATGTGGGAGAGACTGAAGCTTTCTTT
cdr3_aa: CASRINVGETEAFF

d_call: TRBD1
clone_size: few
j_call: TRBJ1-6
v_call: TRBV12-3/TRBV12-4
cdr3_nt: TGTGCCAGCAGTTTAGGAATTTTAGTGGGACAGGGGTTCTACATGGATAATTCACCCCTCCACTTT
cdr3_aa: CASSLGILVGQGFYMDNSPLHF

d_call: TRBD1
clone_size: NA
j_call: TRBJ1-1
v_call: TRBV7-9
cdr3_nt: TGTGCCAGCAGCTTAGCGAGGACAGGGGCCCTTGAAGCTTTCTTT
cdr3_aa: CASSLARTGALEAFF

d_call: TRBD2
clone_size: few
j_call: TRBJ2-5
v_call: TRBV7-6
cdr3_nt: TGTGCCAGCAGCCCACGGACTAGCGGGGGGCAAGAGACCCAGTACTTC
cdr3_aa: CASSPRTSGGQETQYF